This TCR beta chain was sequenced in a study of T cell repertoires in cytomegalovirus infection. In germline, CDR1 is SGHRS, CDR2 YFSETQ. The CDR3 has 17 residues. The V gene lost 3 bases and the J gene lost 2 bases, with 20 bases spanning the gap. This clonotype was recorded a few times. Its antigen is still unknown. TCRdb re-called the reads through MiXCR, storing one row per CDR3 protein. The sample contains hundreds of thousands of distinct CDR3 sequences, approximately 32% of which appear only once. Here the sequenced sample was cultured CD8+ T cells from PBMCs, taken from culture after CMV antigen stimulation. This chain connects TRBV5-1 to TRBJ1-1; maybe TRBD1 (6 bases). This clonotype was obtained from a human donor in good health (CMV status not recorded). Some clones in this sample may be carry-over from other donors' samples. The CDR3 nucleotides read TGCGCCAGCAGCTCGACAGGTACCCCGAAAATAAACACTGAAGCTTTCTTT. Its protein is CASSSTGTPKINTEAFF.